This T cell receptor beta chain came from a study of CD8 T cells in Susac syndrome. Germline assignment: CDR1 DFQATT and CDR2 SNEGSKA (reference sequence). Trimming pared 3 bases from V and 3 bases from J, leaving 18 bases between. This CDR3 contains 15 residues. Random-hexamer reverse transcription was applied to roughly 0.5 to 1 ug RNA. immunoSEQ multiplex PCR amplified TCR beta CDR3 across 54 Vbeta, 13 Jbeta. Via MiXCR, TCRdb re-called the immunoSEQ multiplex PCR reads, giving one row per CDR3 protein. The table shows roughly 140,000 distinct CDR3 sequences, with around 94% occurring only once. TCR beta sequencing covered blood CD8+ and CD4+ T cells. TEMRA cells underwent FACS enrichment and CD8+ and CD4+ T cells underwent negative isolation.

The clonotype was recovered from a human donor in good health. The V and J genes are TRBV20-1 and TRBJ2-7, with D unclear. The sample was CD8+ T cells from PBMCs. The CDR3: CSASPPEATYYEQYF. As DNA, the CDR3 is TGCAGTGCTAGCCCTCCGGAAGCGACTTACTACGAGCAGTACTTC.